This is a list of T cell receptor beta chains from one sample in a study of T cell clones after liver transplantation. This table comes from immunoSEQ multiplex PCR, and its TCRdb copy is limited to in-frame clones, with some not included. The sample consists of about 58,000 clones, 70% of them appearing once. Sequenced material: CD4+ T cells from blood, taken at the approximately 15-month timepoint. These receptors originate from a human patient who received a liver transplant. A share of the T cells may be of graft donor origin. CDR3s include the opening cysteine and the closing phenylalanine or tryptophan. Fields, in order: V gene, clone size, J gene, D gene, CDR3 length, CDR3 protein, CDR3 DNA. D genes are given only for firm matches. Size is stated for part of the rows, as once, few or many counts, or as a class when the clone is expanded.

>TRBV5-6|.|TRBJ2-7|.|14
CASNWGRSSYEQYF
TGTGCCAGCAACTGGGGCAGAAGCTCCTACGAGCAGTACTTC
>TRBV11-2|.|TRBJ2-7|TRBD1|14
CASSLTGHPYEQYF
TGTGCCAGCAGCTTGACAGGGCACCCCTACGAGCAGTACTTC
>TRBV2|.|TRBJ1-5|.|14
CASSEGEGSQPQHF
TGTGCCAGCAGTGAAGGCGAGGGGAGTCAGCCCCAGCATTTT
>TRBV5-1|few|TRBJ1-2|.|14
CASSLDGGPYGYTF
TGCGCCAGCAGCTTGGATGGCGGACCCTATGGCTACACCTTC
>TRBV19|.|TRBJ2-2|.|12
CASRTGTGELFF
TGTGCCAGTAGGACGGGCACCGGGGAGCTGTTTTTT
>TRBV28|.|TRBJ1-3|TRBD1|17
CASSPAGQGAGGNTIYF
TGTGCCAGCAGTCCTGCGGGACAGGGGGCGGGGGGAAACACCATATATTTT
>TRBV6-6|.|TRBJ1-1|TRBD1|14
CASSMTGTNTEAFF
TGTGCCAGCAGCATGACAGGGACGAACACTGAAGCTTTCTTT
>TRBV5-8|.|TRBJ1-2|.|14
CASSNTRDDYGYTF
TGTGCCAGCAGCAATACCCGGGATGACTATGGCTACACCTTC
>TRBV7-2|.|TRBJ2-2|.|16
CASSFPGSANTGELFF
TGTGCCAGCAGCTTCCCGGGAAGCGCGAACACCGGGGAGCTGTTTTTT
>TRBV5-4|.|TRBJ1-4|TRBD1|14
CASSLQGANEKLFF
TGTGCCAGCAGTTTACAGGGGGCGAATGAAAAACTGTTTTTT
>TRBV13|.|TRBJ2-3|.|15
CASSLGLASPDTQYF
TGTGCCAGCAGCTTAGGATTAGCATCCCCAGATACGCAGTATTTT
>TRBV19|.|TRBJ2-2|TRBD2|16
CASRILAGGPPGELFF
TGTGCCAGTAGGATACTAGCGGGGGGGCCCCCCGGGGAGCTGTTTTTT
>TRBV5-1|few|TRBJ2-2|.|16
CASSLGAGSGAGELFF
TGCGCCAGCAGTCTCGGGGCAGGATCTGGAGCCGGGGAGCTGTTTTTT
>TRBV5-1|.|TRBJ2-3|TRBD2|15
CASSFSGGALDTQYF
TGCGCCAGCAGCTTTAGCGGGGGGGCCTTAGATACGCAGTATTTT
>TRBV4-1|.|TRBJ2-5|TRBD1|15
CASSRGTASQETQYF
TGCGCCAGCAGCCGAGGGACAGCCTCCCAAGAGACCCAGTACTTC
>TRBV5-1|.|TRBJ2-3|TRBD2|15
CASSASGGFGDTQYF
TGCGCCAGCAGTGCTAGCGGGGGGTTCGGAGATACGCAGTATTTT
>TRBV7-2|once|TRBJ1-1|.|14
CASSRNQGNTEAFF
TGTGCCAGCAGCCGGAATCAGGGTAACACTGAAGCTTTCTTT
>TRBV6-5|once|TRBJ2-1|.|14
CASSSVYSHNEQFF
TGTGCCAGCAGTTCGGTCTATTCCCACAATGAGCAGTTCTTC
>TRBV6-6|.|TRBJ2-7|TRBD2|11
CATSGGYEQYF
TGTGCCACATCGGGAGGCTACGAGCAGTACTTC
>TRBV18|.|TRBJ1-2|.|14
CASSPNTENYGYTF
TGTGCCAGCTCACCAAACACGGAAAACTATGGCTACACCTTC
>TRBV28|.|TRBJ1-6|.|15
CASSRDQGTNSPLHF
TGTGCCAGCAGCCGCGATCAAGGGACAAATTCACCCCTCCACTTT
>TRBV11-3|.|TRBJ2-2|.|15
CASTGSGSSTGELFF
TGTGCCAGCACCGGATCGGGGAGCAGCACCGGGGAGCTGTTTTTT
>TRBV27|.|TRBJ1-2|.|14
CASSLRQERYGYTF
TGTGCCAGCAGTTTAAGACAGGAGCGTTATGGCTACACCTTC
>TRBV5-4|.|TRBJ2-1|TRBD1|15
CASSLAGRTGNEQFF
TGTGCCAGCAGCTTGGCCGGCAGGACAGGCAATGAGCAGTTCTTC
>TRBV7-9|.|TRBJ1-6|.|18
CASSLAEGALSYNSPLHF
TGTGCCAGCAGCTTAGCTGAGGGTGCTCTTTCCTATAATTCACCCCTCCACTTT
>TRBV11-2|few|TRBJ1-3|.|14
CASSLFPAGNTIYF
TGTGCCAGCAGCCTCTTTCCAGCTGGAAACACCATATATTTT
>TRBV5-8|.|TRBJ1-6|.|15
CASSLEVQGNSPLHF
TGTGCCAGCAGCTTGGAGGTGCAGGGGAATTCACCCCTCCACTTT
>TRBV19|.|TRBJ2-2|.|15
CASSIGDPNTGELFF
TGTGCCAGTAGTATTGGAGACCCGAACACCGGGGAGCTGTTTTTT
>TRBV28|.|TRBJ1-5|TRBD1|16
CASSGDRGLGNQPQHF
TGTGCCAGCAGTGGGGACAGGGGGCTTGGCAATCAGCCCCAGCATTTT
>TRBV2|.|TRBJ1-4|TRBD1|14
CASRGTDNAEKLFF
TGTGCCAGCCGGGGGACAGATAATGCGGAAAAACTGTTTTTT
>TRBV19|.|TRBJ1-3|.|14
CASRDTGFGNTIYF
TGTGCCAGTAGGGATACAGGATTTGGAAACACCATATATTTT
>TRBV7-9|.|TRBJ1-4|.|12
CASSGVNEKLFF
TGTGCCAGCAGTGGAGTTAATGAAAAACTGTTTTTT
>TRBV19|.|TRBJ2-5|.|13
CASRTRVGETQYF
TGTGCCAGTAGGACCCGAGTCGGAGAGACCCAGTACTTC
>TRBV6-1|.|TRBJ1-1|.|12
CASSETPTEAFF
TGTGCCAGCAGTGAGACTCCCACTGAAGCTTTCTTT
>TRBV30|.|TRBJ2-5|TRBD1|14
CAWSQQGGRETQYF
TGTGCCTGGAGTCAACAGGGGGGTAGGGAGACCCAGTACTTC